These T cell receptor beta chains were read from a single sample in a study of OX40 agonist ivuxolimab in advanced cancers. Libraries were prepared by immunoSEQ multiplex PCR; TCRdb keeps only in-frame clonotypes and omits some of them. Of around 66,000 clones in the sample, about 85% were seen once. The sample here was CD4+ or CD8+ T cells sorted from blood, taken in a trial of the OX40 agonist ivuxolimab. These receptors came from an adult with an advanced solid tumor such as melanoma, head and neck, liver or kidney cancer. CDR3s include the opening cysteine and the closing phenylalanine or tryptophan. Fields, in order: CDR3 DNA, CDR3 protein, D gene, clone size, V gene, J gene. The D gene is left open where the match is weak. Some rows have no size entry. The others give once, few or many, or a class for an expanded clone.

DNA: TGTGCCAGCAGTCCACGGTTCGAACAGGGCAAAGGAGAGACCCAGTACTTC
CDR3: CASSPRFEQGKGETQYF
D: -
size: -
V: TRBV27
J: TRBJ2-5

DNA: TGTGCCAGCAGTTACTCGCGGACAGGAAATGGGTATGGCTACACCTTC
CDR3: CASSYSRTGNGYGYTF
D: TRBD1
size: -
V: TRBV6-6
J: TRBJ1-2

DNA: TGTGCCAGCAGCGAAACAGGCCTGGTAGGGGAAAAACTGTTTTTT
CDR3: CASSETGLVGEKLFF
D: -
size: -
V: TRBV2
J: TRBJ1-4

DNA: TGCGCCAGCAGCCAACCGACAGAATCACATAATTCACCCCTCCACTTT
CDR3: CASSQPTESHNSPLHF
D: -
size: -
V: TRBV4-1
J: TRBJ1-6

DNA: TGTGCCAGCAGCTTACCAGCCAGACTAGCGGGGGCCACAGATACGCAGTATTTT
CDR3: CASSLPARLAGATDTQYF
D: TRBD2
size: -
V: TRBV7-8
J: TRBJ2-3

DNA: TGTGCCTGGAGTGTGAGCGGGGGCGTGGATACGCAGTATTTT
CDR3: CAWSVSGGVDTQYF
D: TRBD2
size: -
V: TRBV30
J: TRBJ2-3

DNA: TGTGCCACCAGCAGAGATCAAAGAGGGCAGTATTTT
CDR3: CATSRDQRGQYF
D: -
size: -
V: TRBV15
J: TRBJ2-3

DNA: TGTGCCAGCAGCGTCCGGGACAGGGGCGCCTACGAGCAGTACTTC
CDR3: CASSVRDRGAYEQYF
D: TRBD1
size: -
V: TRBV5-6
J: TRBJ2-7

DNA: TGTGCCAGCAGCCCCATTAGGGGGCTTTCGTCCACTGGGGAGCTGTTTTTT
CDR3: CASSPIRGLSSTGELFF
D: TRBD1
size: -
V: TRBV14
J: TRBJ2-2

DNA: TGTGCCACCAGCAGAGTCTTCCTAGCGGGGAACACCGGGGAGCTGTTTTTT
CDR3: CATSRVFLAGNTGELFF
D: TRBD2
size: -
V: TRBV15
J: TRBJ2-2

DNA: TGTGCCAGCAGCTTAGCGGGCGGCCAGCGAAAACTGTTTTTT
CDR3: CASSLAGGQRKLFF
D: -
size: -
V: TRBV7-2
J: TRBJ1-4

DNA: TGTGCCAGCAGCTTTTACTCCGGGACAGGGTACGAGCAGTACTTC
CDR3: CASSFYSGTGYEQYF
D: TRBD1
size: -
V: TRBV5-5
J: TRBJ2-7

DNA: TGTGCCAGCAGTCAGACAGGGAAGAACGAGCAGTACTTC
CDR3: CASSQTGKNEQYF
D: TRBD1
size: -
V: TRBV6-1
J: TRBJ2-7

DNA: TGCAGCGTTGAGTCGGGACAGGTGGGGGGTGGCTACACCTTC
CDR3: CSVESGQVGGGYTF
D: TRBD1
size: -
V: TRBV29-1
J: TRBJ1-2

DNA: TGTGCCAGCAGCTTAGCGCAGGGGGGAGGCACTGAAGCTTTCTTT
CDR3: CASSLAQGGGTEAFF
D: TRBD1
size: -
V: TRBV7-2
J: TRBJ1-1

DNA: TGTGCCAGCAGCGGGACAGGGGGAGGAGGCGATGGCTACACCTTC
CDR3: CASSGTGGGGDGYTF
D: TRBD1
size: -
V: TRBV5-4
J: TRBJ1-2

DNA: TGTGCCAGCAGCACCAGGGGGTCGGGCACCGGGGAGCTGTTTTTT
CDR3: CASSTRGSGTGELFF
D: TRBD1
size: -
V: TRBV11-2
J: TRBJ2-2

DNA: TGTGCCAGCAGTCTCTCGAGCGGGGGGGCTTACGAGCAGTACTTC
CDR3: CASSLSSGGAYEQYF
D: TRBD2
size: once
V: TRBV28
J: TRBJ2-7

DNA: TGTGCCTGGAGGCAGACTGAGCCCTTCTACAATGAGCAGTTCTTC
CDR3: CAWRQTEPFYNEQFF
D: -
size: -
V: TRBV30
J: TRBJ2-1

DNA: TGCGCCAGCAGCCAAGATTCCAGGGCGCGCGGAACCGGGGAGCTGTTTTTT
CDR3: CASSQDSRARGTGELFF
D: -
size: -
V: TRBV4-3
J: TRBJ2-2

DNA: TGTGCCAGCAGCTTAGGCCTGGGGACTAGCGGAAACAATGAGCAGTTCTTC
CDR3: CASSLGLGTSGNNEQFF
D: TRBD2
size: -
V: TRBV13
J: TRBJ2-1

DNA: TGTGCCACCAGCAGAACCATTACGGAGAACTATGGCTACACCTTC
CDR3: CATSRTITENYGYTF
D: -
size: -
V: TRBV15
J: TRBJ1-2

DNA: TGTGCCAGCAGTGATAATGAAAAACTGTTTTTT
CDR3: CASSDNEKLFF
D: -
size: -
V: TRBV6-1
J: TRBJ1-4

DNA: TGTGCCAGCAGCTCAAGCGGGAATGAGCAGTTCTTC
CDR3: CASSSSGNEQFF
D: -
size: -
V: TRBV11-3
J: TRBJ2-1

DNA: TGCGCCAGCAGTGGAGACAGATACTATGGCTACACCTTC
CDR3: CASSGDRYYGYTF
D: -
size: -
V: TRBV10-1
J: TRBJ1-2

DNA: TGTGCCAGCAGCCGCGGAACCGGGGCCTCGAGCACCGGGGAGCTGTTTTTT
CDR3: CASSRGTGASSTGELFF
D: -
size: -
V: TRBV4-2
J: TRBJ2-2

DNA: TGTGCCAGCAGCTTAGCCTTACTAGCGGGGGCTTACAATGAGCAGTTCTTC
CDR3: CASSLALLAGAYNEQFF
D: TRBD2
size: -
V: TRBV7-6
J: TRBJ2-1

DNA: TGTGCCAGCTCGTTTGTGCAATCTGAAAAACTGTTTTTT
CDR3: CASSFVQSEKLFF
D: -
size: -
V: TRBV6-6
J: TRBJ1-4

DNA: TGTGCCAGCAGCTTGACAACCCGCCCCGTAGATACGCAGTATTTT
CDR3: CASSLTTRPVDTQYF
D: -
size: once
V: TRBV7-2
J: TRBJ2-3

DNA: TGCGCCAGCAGCCCTCAGGGGATGCCTGAAAAACTGTTTTTT
CDR3: CASSPQGMPEKLFF
D: -
size: -
V: TRBV5-1
J: TRBJ1-4

DNA: TGTGCCAGCTCACCACCGGGCAGGGTGATGCCCTACGAGCAGTACTTC
CDR3: CASSPPGRVMPYEQYF
D: -
size: -
V: TRBV18
J: TRBJ2-7

DNA: TGTGCCAGCGGGGGAGAAAGAGGTGAGCAGTTCTTC
CDR3: CASGGERGEQFF
D: -
size: -
V: TRBV13
J: TRBJ2-1

DNA: TGTGCCAGCAGCTTGTTAAGCGGACTAGCGGGGACAGATACGCAGTATTTT
CDR3: CASSLLSGLAGTDTQYF
D: TRBD2
size: -
V: TRBV7-3
J: TRBJ2-3

DNA: TGCGCCAGCAGTCGGCGTATGACAGGCCCCTACGAGCAGTACTTC
CDR3: CASSRRMTGPYEQYF
D: -
size: -
V: TRBV10-1
J: TRBJ2-7

DNA: TGTGCCAGCAGTTTATCGGGAGGGAGCCCTAGGAGAGAGACCCAGTACTTC
CDR3: CASSLSGGSPRRETQYF
D: TRBD2
size: once
V: TRBV27
J: TRBJ2-5

DNA: TGTGCCAGCAGTGACCTTGCTTTCACCGGGGAGCTGTTTTTT
CDR3: CASSDLAFTGELFF
D: -
size: -
V: TRBV6-4
J: TRBJ2-2

DNA: TGTGCCATCAGTGAGTCGGGTAGCGGGGGGGCCAATCGAGAGTTCTTC
CDR3: CAISESGSGGANREFF
D: TRBD2
size: -
V: TRBV10-3
J: TRBJ2-1

DNA: TGCAGCGTTGGCGGTAGGGGGGGCGAGCAGTACTTC
CDR3: CSVGGRGGEQYF
D: -
size: -
V: TRBV29-1
J: TRBJ2-7

DNA: TGCAGCGTTGAACTGGACTCCTACGAGCAGTACTTC
CDR3: CSVELDSYEQYF
D: -
size: -
V: TRBV29-1
J: TRBJ2-7

DNA: TGTGCCAGCAGTGACCACCGGGACAGGGGACAGAAAGAGACCCAGTACTTC
CDR3: CASSDHRDRGQKETQYF
D: TRBD1
size: -
V: TRBV6-4
J: TRBJ2-5

DNA: TGTGCCAGCAGCTTAACACTTTACGAGCAGTACTTC
CDR3: CASSLTLYEQYF
D: -
size: -
V: TRBV11-2
J: TRBJ2-7

DNA: TGTGCCAGCAGTTCACAGGGGAACTATGGCTACACCTTC
CDR3: CASSSQGNYGYTF
D: TRBD1
size: -
V: TRBV28
J: TRBJ1-2

DNA: TGCGCCAGCAGTGAAATTGACAGGGACGCGGCTTTCTTT
CDR3: CASSEIDRDAAFF
D: TRBD1
size: -
V: TRBV10-1
J: TRBJ1-1

DNA: TGTGCCAGCAGAGCCGGGCCCGGGGGTAGTCAGCCCCAGCATTTT
CDR3: CASRAGPGGSQPQHF
D: -
size: -
V: TRBV2
J: TRBJ1-5

DNA: TGCGCCAGCAGCCAAGAGGGGTGGGATACGCAGTATTTT
CDR3: CASSQEGWDTQYF
D: -
size: -
V: TRBV4-3
J: TRBJ2-3